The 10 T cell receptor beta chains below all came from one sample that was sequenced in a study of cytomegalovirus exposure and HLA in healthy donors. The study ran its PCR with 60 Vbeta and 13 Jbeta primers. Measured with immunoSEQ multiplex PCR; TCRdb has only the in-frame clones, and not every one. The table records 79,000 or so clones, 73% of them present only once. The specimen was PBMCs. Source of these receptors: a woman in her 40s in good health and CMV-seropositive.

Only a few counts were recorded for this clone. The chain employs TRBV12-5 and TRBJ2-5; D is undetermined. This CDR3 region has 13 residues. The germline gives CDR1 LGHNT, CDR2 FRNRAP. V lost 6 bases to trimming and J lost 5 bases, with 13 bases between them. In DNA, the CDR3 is TGTGCTAGTGGAAAAGTGAATCGGGAGACCCAGTACTTC. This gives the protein CASGKVNRETQYF.

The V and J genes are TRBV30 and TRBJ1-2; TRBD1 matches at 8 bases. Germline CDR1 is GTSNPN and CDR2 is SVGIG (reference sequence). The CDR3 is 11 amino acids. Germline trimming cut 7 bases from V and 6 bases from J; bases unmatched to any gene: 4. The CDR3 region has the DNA TGTGCCTTCTGGACAGGGAATGGCTACACCTTC. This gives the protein CAFWTGNGYTF.

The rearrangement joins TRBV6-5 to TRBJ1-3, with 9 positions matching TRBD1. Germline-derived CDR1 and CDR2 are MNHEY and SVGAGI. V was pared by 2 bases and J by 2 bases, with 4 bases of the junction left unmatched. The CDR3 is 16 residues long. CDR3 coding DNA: TGTGCCAGCAGTTACGGCCGGACAGGGGCTGGAAACACCATATATTTT. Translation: CASSYGRTGAGNTIYF.

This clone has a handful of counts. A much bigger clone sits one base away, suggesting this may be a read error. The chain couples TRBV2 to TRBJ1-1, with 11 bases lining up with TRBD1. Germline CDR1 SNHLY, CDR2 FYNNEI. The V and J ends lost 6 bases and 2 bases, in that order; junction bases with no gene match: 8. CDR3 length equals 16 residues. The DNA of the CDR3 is TGTGCCAGCAGCTTGTTCGGGACAGGGGGTAACACTGAAGCTTTCTTT. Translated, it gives CASSLFGTGGNTEAFF.

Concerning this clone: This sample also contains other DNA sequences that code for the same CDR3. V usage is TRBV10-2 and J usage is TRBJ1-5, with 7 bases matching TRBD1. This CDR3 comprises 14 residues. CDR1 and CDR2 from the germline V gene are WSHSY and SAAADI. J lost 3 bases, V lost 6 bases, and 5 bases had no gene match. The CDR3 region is CASREGQVNQPQHF. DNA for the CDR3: TGCGCCAGCAGAGAAGGACAGGTCAATCAGCCCCAGCATTTT.

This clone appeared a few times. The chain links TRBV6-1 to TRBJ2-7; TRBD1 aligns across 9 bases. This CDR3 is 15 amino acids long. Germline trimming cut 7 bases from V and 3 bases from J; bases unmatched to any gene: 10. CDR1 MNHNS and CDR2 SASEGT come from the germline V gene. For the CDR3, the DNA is TGTGCCAGCATCACCGGACAGGGGACCAACTACGAGCAGTACTTC. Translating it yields CASITGQGTNYEQYF.

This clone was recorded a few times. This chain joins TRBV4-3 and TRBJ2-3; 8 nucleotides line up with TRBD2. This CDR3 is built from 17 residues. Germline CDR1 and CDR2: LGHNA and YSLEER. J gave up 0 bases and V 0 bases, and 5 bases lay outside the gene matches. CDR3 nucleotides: TGCGCCAGCAGCCAAGATCGGATAGCGGGGAGCACAGATACGCAGTATTTT. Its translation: CASSQDRIAGSTDTQYF.

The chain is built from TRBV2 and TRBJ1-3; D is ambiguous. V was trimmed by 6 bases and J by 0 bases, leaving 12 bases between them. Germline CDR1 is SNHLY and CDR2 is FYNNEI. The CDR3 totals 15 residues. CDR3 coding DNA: TGTGCCAGCAGGCGCCCATCCACCTCTGGAAACACCATATATTTT. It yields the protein CASRRPSTSGNTIYF.

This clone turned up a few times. CDR3 sequence reads: CASSQAPSRGALTEAFF. The DNA of the CDR3 is TGCGCCAGCAGCCAAGCCCCGAGTCGGGGGGCTCTCACTGAAGCTTTCTTT. The V call is TRBV4-3, the J call TRBJ1-1; D might be TRBD1 (6 bases). CDR3 length: 17 residues. Trimming pared 1 base from V and 4 bases from J, leaving 19 bases between. Looked up from germline, CDR1 is LGHNA and CDR2 is YSLEER.

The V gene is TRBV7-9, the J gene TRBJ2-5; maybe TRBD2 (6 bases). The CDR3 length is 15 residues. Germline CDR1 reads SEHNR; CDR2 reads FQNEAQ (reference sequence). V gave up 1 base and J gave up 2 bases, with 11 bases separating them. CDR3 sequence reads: CASSLGVGGQETQYF. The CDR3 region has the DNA TGTGCCAGCAGCTTAGGGGTTGGAGGGCAAGAGACCCAGTACTTC.